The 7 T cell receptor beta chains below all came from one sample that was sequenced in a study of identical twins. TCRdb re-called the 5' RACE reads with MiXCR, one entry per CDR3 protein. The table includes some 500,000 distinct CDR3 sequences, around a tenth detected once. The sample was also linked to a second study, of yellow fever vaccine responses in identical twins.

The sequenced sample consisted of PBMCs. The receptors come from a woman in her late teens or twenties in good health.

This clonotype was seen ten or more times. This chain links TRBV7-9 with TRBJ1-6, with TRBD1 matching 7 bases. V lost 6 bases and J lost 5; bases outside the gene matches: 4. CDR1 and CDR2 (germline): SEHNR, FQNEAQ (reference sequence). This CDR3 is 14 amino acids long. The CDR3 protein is CASRDTGDNSPLHF. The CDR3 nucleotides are TGTGCCAGCAGGGACACAGGGGATAATTCACCCCTCCACTTT.

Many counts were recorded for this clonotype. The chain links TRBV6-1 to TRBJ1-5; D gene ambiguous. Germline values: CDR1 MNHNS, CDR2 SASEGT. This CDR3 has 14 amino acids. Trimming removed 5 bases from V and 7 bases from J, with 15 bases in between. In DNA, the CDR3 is TGTGCCAGCAGTCCGGGAGAGAGCGGGCAGCCCCAGCATTTT. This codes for CASSPGESGQPQHF.

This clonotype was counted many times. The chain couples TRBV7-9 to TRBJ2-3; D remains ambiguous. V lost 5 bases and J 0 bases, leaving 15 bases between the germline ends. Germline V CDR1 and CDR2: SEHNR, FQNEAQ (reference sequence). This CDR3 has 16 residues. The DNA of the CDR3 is TGTGCCAGCAGCCAACATATTGAGCATAGCACAGATACGCAGTATTTT. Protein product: CASSQHIEHSTDTQYF.

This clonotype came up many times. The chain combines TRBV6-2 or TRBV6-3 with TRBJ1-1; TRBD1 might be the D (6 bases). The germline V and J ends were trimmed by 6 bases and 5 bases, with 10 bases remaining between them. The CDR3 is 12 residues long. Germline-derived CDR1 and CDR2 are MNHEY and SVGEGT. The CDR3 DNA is TGTGCCAGCAGAGTAGGACAGACTGAAGCTTTCTTT. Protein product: CASRVGQTEAFF.

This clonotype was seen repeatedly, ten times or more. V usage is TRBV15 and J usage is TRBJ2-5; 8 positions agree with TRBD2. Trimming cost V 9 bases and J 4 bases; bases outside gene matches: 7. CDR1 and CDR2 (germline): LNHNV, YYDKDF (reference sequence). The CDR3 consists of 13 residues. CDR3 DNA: TGTGCCACGTTGAGCGGGAGCGTAGAGACCCAGTACTTC. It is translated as CATLSGSVETQYF.

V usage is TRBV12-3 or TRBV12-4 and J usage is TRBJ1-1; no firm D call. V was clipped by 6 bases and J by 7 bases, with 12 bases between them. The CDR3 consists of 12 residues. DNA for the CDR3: TGTGCCAGCAGCCGGGAGAAAAATGAAGCTTTCTTT. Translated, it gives CASSREKNEAFF.

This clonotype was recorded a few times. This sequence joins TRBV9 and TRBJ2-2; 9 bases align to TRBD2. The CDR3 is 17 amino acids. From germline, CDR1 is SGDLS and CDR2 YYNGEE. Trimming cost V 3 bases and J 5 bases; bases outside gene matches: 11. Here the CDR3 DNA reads TGTGCCAGCAGCGGGATTAGCGGGGGACTTCTAACCGGGGAGCTGTTTTTT. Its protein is CASSGISGGLLTGELFF.